A selection of T cell receptor beta chains follows, all from one sample in a study of blood T cell repertoires in COVID-19. Clones were read by immunoSEQ multiplex PCR, and TCRdb kept only the in-frame ones, dropping some. The data hold around 360,000 clones, with around 87% observed a single time. Sequenced input: peripheral blood. Receptors originate from a woman between 25 and 40 years old with COVID-19, enrolled during active disease. Both conserved end residues are part of each CDR3. The D gene is left open where the match is weak. Clone size is given for some rows only: seen once, a few or many times, or a class if the clone is expanded.

13 | - | few | TRBV5-1 | CASSFGATGELFF
12 | - | - | TRBV11-3 | CASSLGTNEQFF
16 | - | - | TRBV7-2 | CASSLVASGSTDTQYF
14 | - | - | TRBV20-1 | CSASAHDSLYEQYF
14 | TRBD2 | - | TRBV30 | CAWSVSGRSYEQYF
14 | TRBD1 | - | TRBV2 | CASSEYRGSFEQYF
15 | TRBD1 | - | TRBV6-5 | CASSTSTGVDSPLHF
14 | TRBD2 | - | TRBV30 | CAWTTGGVPETQYF
12 | - | - | TRBV5-1 | CASISVVYEQYF
11 | - | - | TRBV19 | CASSMQTEAFF
14 | - | - | TRBV6-1 | CASSEFRGGYGYTF
18 | TRBD2 | once | TRBV2 | CASKRGTSGRIGFNEQFF
15 | TRBD2 | once | TRBV10-1 | CASSETTSASYEQYF
16 | - | - | TRBV2 | CASSYPADPGGTEAFF
15 | TRBD1 | - | TRBV18 | CASSPTGQGAYEQYF
13 | - | - | TRBV6-2/TRBV6-3 | CASSSLSANEQFF
14 | - | - | TRBV28 | CASSLLAPTDTQYF
14 | - | once | TRBV19 | CASSGQTNTGELFF
16 | TRBD2 | - | TRBV7-2 | CASSLALLAEKETQYF
15 | TRBD2 | - | TRBV7-2 | CASSLKVSGSYEQYF
14 | - | - | TRBV7-8 | CASSLAGGNQPQHF
12 | - | - | TRBV6-1 | CASSEAIGEQYF
17 | - | once | TRBV7-9 | CASSLALGGPNTGELFF
15 | - | - | TRBV7-3 | CASSPSRTSTDTQYF
15 | TRBD1 | - | TRBV7-9 | CASSLGQGNTGELFF
13 | TRBD1 | once | TRBV28 | CASSGTDNSPLHF
13 | TRBD1 | - | TRBV12-5 | CASGLAGGYEQFF
13 | - | - | TRBV12-3/TRBV12-4 | CASSFKGDKTQYF
15 | TRBD2 | few | TRBV4-3 | CASSRRTSGNYEQYF
14 | - | - | TRBV28 | CASSPGGPPYEQYF
13 | TRBD1 | - | TRBV15 | CATSRDRGYEQYF
14 | TRBD1 | - | TRBV28 | CASSMDRGYQPQHF
12 | - | once | TRBV24-1 | CATSDFRETQYF
13 | TRBD1 | - | TRBV6-5 | CASRQGAGNTIYF
16 | TRBD2 | - | TRBV15 | CATSRGLAGRTDTQYF
18 | - | - | TRBV11-2 | CASSLGNGWSSYNSPLHF
16 | TRBD2 | few | TRBV6-5 | CASSYSILAATDTQYF
16 | TRBD2 | - | TRBV4-1 | CASSQAREAGYNEQFF
14 | - | - | TRBV4-3 | CASSQSSRIYEQYF
14 | - | - | TRBV6-5 | CASMRAGGPDTQYF
12 | TRBD1 | - | TRBV28 | CATGTVNTEAFF
14 | TRBD1 | - | TRBV5-1 | CASSPRTGEETQYF
14 | - | - | TRBV29-1 | CSVAKTSFTGELFF
15 | - | - | TRBV19 | CASSISGGDNQPQHF
17 | - | once | TRBV6-4 | CASSDQKWTFDTGELFF
15 | TRBD1 | - | TRBV28 | CASSRTGLANYGYTF
18 | TRBD1 | once | TRBV9 | CASSDGGTGIGFDYGYTF
14 | - | - | TRBV7-3 | CASSSLGDGTPLHF
15 | TRBD2 | few | TRBV28 | CASSLAGGPYNEQFF
15 | TRBD2 | few | TRBV19 | CASSMGLAGAREQFF
16 | TRBD1 | - | TRBV10-3 | CAISEPGQGRDTEAFF
13 | - | - | TRBV5-1 | CASSLDTAGKLFF
13 | - | - | TRBV10-2 | CASTPPGDYEQYF
11 | - | - | TRBV10-2 | CASSEFDEQYF
12 | - | - | TRBV2 | CASRLVGETQYF